The rows below give T cell receptor beta chains drawn from one sample of a study of T cells in Graves' hyperthyroidism and ophthalmopathy. TCRdb reanalysed the multiplex PCR reads using MiXCR and keeps one entry per CDR3 protein. Of fewer than 900,000 distinct CDR3 sequences listed, roughly 17% are singletons. The sample consisted of blood. All receptors derive from a man aged 18 to 29 with Graves' hyperthyroidism. Both conserved end residues are part of each CDR3. A D gene is named only where the DNA matches it firmly. Rows may omit the clone size; those that give it use once, few, many or a size class.

j_call: TRBJ1-5; v_call: TRBV4-1; d_call: NA; clone_size: NA; cdr3_aa: CASSQGLGYSNQPQHF; cdr3_nt: TGCGCCAGCAGCCAAGGTTTAGGGTATAGCAATCAGCCCCAGCATTTT
j_call: TRBJ1-3; v_call: TRBV7-9; d_call: NA; clone_size: once; cdr3_aa: CASSFSGRRGNTIYF; cdr3_nt: TGTGCCAGCAGCTTCTCGGGTCGAAGGGGGAACACCATATATTTT
j_call: TRBJ1-5; v_call: TRBV20-1; d_call: NA; clone_size: NA; cdr3_aa: CSGLAGTGSNQPQHF; cdr3_nt: TGCAGCGGTTTGGCAGGGACCGGGAGCAATCAGCCCCAGCATTTT
j_call: TRBJ2-7; v_call: TRBV14; d_call: TRBD2; clone_size: few; cdr3_aa: CASSQPPRAGGYEQYF; cdr3_nt: TGTGCCAGCAGCCAACCCCCGAGAGCGGGGGGCTACGAGCAGTACTTC
j_call: TRBJ2-7; v_call: TRBV12-3/TRBV12-4; d_call: NA; clone_size: many; cdr3_aa: CASSLGNAYEQYF; cdr3_nt: TGTGCCAGCAGTTTAGGAAATGCCTACGAGCAGTACTTC
j_call: TRBJ2-7; v_call: TRBV27; d_call: NA; clone_size: many; cdr3_aa: CASSLSYGGSEQYF; cdr3_nt: TGTGCCAGCAGTTTATCCTACGGAGGCAGCGAGCAGTACTTC
j_call: TRBJ1-5; v_call: TRBV4-2; d_call: NA; clone_size: once; cdr3_aa: CASSQYVAQPQHF; cdr3_nt: TGTGCCAGCAGCCAATACGTGGCTCAGCCCCAGCATTTT
j_call: TRBJ2-2; v_call: TRBV11-2; d_call: NA; clone_size: once; cdr3_aa: CASSRRDGNTGELFF; cdr3_nt: TGTGCCAGCAGCCGTCGGGACGGGAACACCGGGGAGCTGTTTTTT
j_call: TRBJ2-7; v_call: TRBV30; d_call: TRBD2; clone_size: NA; cdr3_aa: CAWSVASGSFREQYF; cdr3_nt: TGTGCCTGGAGTGTAGCTAGCGGGAGCTTTCGGGAGCAGTACTTC
j_call: TRBJ2-1; v_call: TRBV5-4; d_call: TRBD2; clone_size: NA; cdr3_aa: CASTLVSPSGNEQFF; cdr3_nt: TGTGCCAGCACCCTCGTCTCTCCTAGCGGGAATGAGCAGTTCTTC
j_call: TRBJ2-2; v_call: TRBV30; d_call: NA; clone_size: many; cdr3_aa: CAQRRINTGELFF; cdr3_nt: TGTGCCCAGAGACGGATAAACACCGGGGAGCTGTTTTTT
j_call: TRBJ2-7; v_call: TRBV9; d_call: TRBD2; clone_size: few; cdr3_aa: CASSGTGTSASEQYF; cdr3_nt: TGTGCCAGCAGCGGCACCGGGACTAGCGCTTCGGAGCAGTACTTC
j_call: TRBJ2-3; v_call: TRBV9; d_call: TRBD2; clone_size: few; cdr3_aa: CASSALAGTTDTQYF; cdr3_nt: TGTGCCAGCAGCGCGTTAGCGGGAACCACAGATACGCAGTATTTT
j_call: TRBJ2-2; v_call: TRBV3-1; d_call: NA; clone_size: NA; cdr3_aa: CASSPRLDLRTGELFF; cdr3_nt: TGTGCCAGTAGCCCTCGGTTGGACTTAAGGACCGGGGAGCTGTTTTTT
j_call: TRBJ2-7; v_call: TRBV28; d_call: NA; clone_size: many; cdr3_aa: CASIDPTDSYEQYF; cdr3_nt: TGTGCCAGCATAGATCCGACAGACTCCTACGAGCAGTACTTC
j_call: TRBJ2-3; v_call: TRBV29-1; d_call: TRBD2; clone_size: few; cdr3_aa: CSVDRRELDTQYF; cdr3_nt: TGCAGCGTTGACAGGCGGGAGCTAGATACGCAGTATTTT
j_call: TRBJ2-7; v_call: TRBV27; d_call: TRBD1; clone_size: many; cdr3_aa: CASSHVIGDSYLGDEQYF; cdr3_nt: TGTGCCAGCAGCCACGTCATCGGGGACAGCTACCTTGGGGACGAGCAGTACTTC
j_call: TRBJ2-1; v_call: TRBV28; d_call: TRBD2; clone_size: few; cdr3_aa: CASSLFLGGSGNEQFF; cdr3_nt: TGTGCCAGCAGTTTATTTTTGGGCGGGAGTGGGAATGAGCAGTTCTTC
j_call: TRBJ1-2; v_call: TRBV29-1; d_call: NA; clone_size: NA; cdr3_aa: CAGSKGLYGYTF; cdr3_nt: TGTGCAGGGTCTAAAGGCCTATATGGCTACACCTTC
j_call: TRBJ2-1; v_call: TRBV2; d_call: NA; clone_size: many; cdr3_aa: CASRLDSRNYNEQFF; cdr3_nt: TGTGCCAGCAGGCTGGATAGTCGCAACTACAATGAGCAGTTCTTC